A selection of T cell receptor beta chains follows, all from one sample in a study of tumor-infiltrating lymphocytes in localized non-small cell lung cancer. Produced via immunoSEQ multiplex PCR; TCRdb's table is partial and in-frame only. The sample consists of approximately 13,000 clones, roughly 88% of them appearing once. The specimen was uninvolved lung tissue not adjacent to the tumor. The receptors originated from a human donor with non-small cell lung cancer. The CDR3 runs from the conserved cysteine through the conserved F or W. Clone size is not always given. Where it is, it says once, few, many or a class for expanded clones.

CDR3 protein: CATSVQGDRNEQYF
clone size: NA
V gene: TRBV15

CDR3 protein: CASSLDDASGVQETQYF
clone size: NA
V gene: TRBV7-9

CDR3 protein: CAISANAGRDNEQFF
clone size: NA
V gene: TRBV10-3

CDR3 protein: CASSVAGTGNTEAFF
clone size: NA
V gene: TRBV6-1

CDR3 protein: CASTELTYEQYF
clone size: NA
V gene: TRBV6-1

CDR3 protein: CASSLNGELFF
clone size: NA
V gene: TRBV5-6

CDR3 protein: CASSLAFGQGIAEAFF
clone size: NA
V gene: TRBV7-8

CDR3 protein: CASSPIRGGTDTQYF
clone size: NA
V gene: TRBV18

CDR3 protein: CASSQQANTEAFF
clone size: NA
V gene: TRBV14

CDR3 protein: CASSLGTSNEQFF
clone size: NA
V gene: TRBV11-3

CDR3 protein: CSEISIDTQYF
clone size: NA
V gene: TRBV29-1

CDR3 protein: CASSEGTGPYEQYF
clone size: NA
V gene: TRBV6-1

CDR3 protein: CASSALMDRSYEQYF
clone size: NA
V gene: TRBV6-1

CDR3 protein: CASSIGNSNEKLFF
clone size: NA
V gene: TRBV19

CDR3 protein: CASSLLQGAGEAFF
clone size: NA
V gene: TRBV5-1

CDR3 protein: CASSSIGQGANEQYF
clone size: NA
V gene: TRBV28

CDR3 protein: CASSPTAGYNEQFF
clone size: NA
V gene: TRBV18

CDR3 protein: CASTLTGVGTDTQYF
clone size: NA
V gene: TRBV2

CDR3 protein: CASSQGLAGVVGYEQYF
clone size: once
V gene: TRBV4-1

CDR3 protein: CASTDDPRGELFF
clone size: NA
V gene: TRBV25-1

CDR3 protein: CASNLWTDTEAFF
clone size: NA
V gene: TRBV5-6

CDR3 protein: CASSLLGSWNEQFF
clone size: NA
V gene: TRBV13

CDR3 protein: CASSPHYPAANTGELFF
clone size: few
V gene: TRBV27

CDR3 protein: CAVAGTQVQGSYEQYF
clone size: NA
V gene: TRBV11-2

CDR3 protein: CASSRIGDRGYEQYF
clone size: NA
V gene: TRBV25-1

CDR3 protein: CATEGRGTDTQYF
clone size: few
V gene: TRBV2

CDR3 protein: CASSQDSGGARDTEAFF
clone size: NA
V gene: TRBV4-1

CDR3 protein: CASSRGQGLSTDTQYF
clone size: few
V gene: TRBV5-1

CDR3 protein: CASSPETGSDSPLHF
clone size: NA
V gene: TRBV5-1

CDR3 protein: CASRFLQGNTIYF
clone size: NA
V gene: TRBV6-1

CDR3 protein: CASSYVRGGYTF
clone size: NA
V gene: TRBV6-5

CDR3 protein: CASSLGYPYTGELFF
clone size: NA
V gene: TRBV5-1

CDR3 protein: CASSFLASGGVDTQYF
clone size: NA
V gene: TRBV5-1

CDR3 protein: CASSLGQGTNTEAFF
clone size: NA
V gene: TRBV5-1

CDR3 protein: CASTQTNTGELFF
clone size: NA
V gene: TRBV2

CDR3 protein: CASSARTGGYTF
clone size: once
V gene: TRBV6-1

CDR3 protein: CASSLVVRFSSNYGYTF
clone size: NA
V gene: TRBV7-8

CDR3 protein: CASTTYEGAYGYTF
clone size: NA
V gene: TRBV5-1

CDR3 protein: CASTLLWGYPTYNEQFF
clone size: once
V gene: TRBV9

CDR3 protein: CASSLVGGYSTDTQYF
clone size: NA
V gene: TRBV5-1

CDR3 protein: CASVPRDTLFYNEQFF
clone size: NA
V gene: TRBV2

CDR3 protein: CASSRDVSGRAKTQYF
clone size: NA
V gene: TRBV5-1

CDR3 protein: CASSTPQRHTDTQYF
clone size: NA
V gene: TRBV28

CDR3 protein: CASSLTQRGAMNTEAFF
clone size: NA
V gene: TRBV5-1

CDR3 protein: CASSLGWEASADTQYF
clone size: NA
V gene: TRBV5-1

CDR3 protein: CASSGRYTEAFF
clone size: NA
V gene: TRBV19

CDR3 protein: CASSDGSHGYTF
clone size: once
V gene: TRBV10-2